This T cell receptor beta chain was profiled in a study of tumor-infiltrating lymphocytes in glioblastoma multiforme (dated by TCRdb to the late 2010s). At the level of the whole study: The study tested whether intratumoral genomic heterogeneity fosters TIL diversity by jointly investigating somatic mutations, TIL diversity and immune response activity. Results the study describes overall, beyond this receptor: T cells were not sorted into functional subsets, which the authors noted as a future improvement. Clone frequencies may be distorted by RNA-based TCR sequencing because unequal numbers of TCR transcripts are carried by T cells. Generalizability is limited because the TCR and somatic mutation analysis included only one glioblastoma patient.

CDR1 SGHAT and CDR2 FQNNGV were looked up in the germline V gene. Counted from cysteine to phenylalanine, this CDR3 has 12 amino acids. Solely the CDR3 DNA is kept, with 36 bases framed from the first base. V and J lose 8 bases and 7 bases, and a span of 12 bases separates them. For each of the roughly nine tumor samples, the AllPrep DNA/RNA mini kit was used to purify genomic DNA and total RNA simultaneously. Every RNA sample had an OD 260/280 ratio above 1.9 and an RNA integrity number above 6.5. A remark on this clonotype: The target of this receptor is not known. There are no base qualities to consult, and no much larger clone falls within one base.

A modified ARM-PCR protocol with multiple V-beta primers and a C-beta primer was used to build TCRB libraries from RNA via three nested multiplex PCR rounds. TCRB-specific cDNA was synthesized from 0.5 ug total RNA with ProtoScript II Reverse Transcriptase and a C-beta primer. The description of the TCRB libraries did not include any unique molecular identifiers. In the third PCR, barcodes and adapters were added over approximately 24 cycles with Deep VentR (exo-) polymerase, and the 250-500 bp bands were then gel purified. An Illumina HiSeq 2500 generating 250 bp paired-end reads was used to sequence the TCRB libraries. Concerning the study's data processing: Trimmomatic was used to clean reads, FLASH to merge reads, MiGEC to assign V, D and J segments, and VDJtools to perform the analysis. Repertoire diversity was quantified with the Shannon-Wiener diversity index calculated using VDJtools. Using fastp at Q25 and MiXCR, TCRdb reprocessed the public reads and kept productive beta chains. Rows merge per CDR3 protein into single entries with the most common DNA and genes. The authors' filters were not applied to this entry. This sample holds 9,900 or so distinct CDR3 sequences; approximately 65% were observed only once. Together, the top ten hold roughly half of the sample.

Sequencing was carried out using brain tumor tissue. The rearranged segments are TRBV11-2 and TRBJ2-1; a tentative D call is TRBD1 (6 bases match). This clonotype was obtained from a male donor with glioblastoma. The DNA sequence is TGTGCCAGCTTAGATAGGGGGAATGAGCAGTTCTTC. Its protein reads: CASLDRGNEQFF.